The sequence of this TCR beta chain was determined in a study of blood T cell repertoires in COVID-19. The CDR3 is 16 residues long. The germline V gene encodes CDR1 SGHRS and CDR2 YFSETQ. V lost 0 bases and J lost 1; bases outside the gene matches: 5. In the authors' methods: Amplification of reference gene primers provided the estimated nucleated cell counts. Profiled with immunoSEQ multiplex PCR; TCRdb holds only in-frame clones, not every one. The V and J calls and clone size were taken over from that table, and D and trimming were inferred from the DNA. In the table there are tens of thousands of clones, roughly 72% of which are singletons.

Input material: peripheral blood. The source of this sequence is a woman aged 70-85 years with COVID-19, enrolled during active disease. The chain couples TRBV5-1 to TRBJ2-5, with TRBD2 identical over 8 bases. CDR3 sequence reads: CASSLDGGGSQETQYF. The CDR3 DNA reads as TGCGCCAGCAGCTTGGATGGCGGGGGGTCCCAAGAGACCCAGTACTTC.